The 18 T cell receptor beta chains below come from one sample, sequenced in a study of shared clonotypes between healthy human individuals (dated by TCRdb to about 2020). CD8 naive samples were CD45RO-negative cells positively selected for CCR7, giving a CD45RA+CCR7+ population that excluded TemRA cells. The receptor library was made with the immunoSEQ multiplex PCR assay. TCRdb retrieved this table from immuneACCESS and kept in-frame rearrangements only. Not all clones are present; in checked studies, unresolved V genes account for under half, and no reason is known for the remainder. Within this sample are over 2 million clones, with about 94% of them counted one time only. The ten largest clones add up to about 1.1% of the sample. Source material: naive CD8+ T cells sorted from blood. Explained via the paper, the cell subset or site label denotes: CD45RA+CCR7+. The receptor source for this set is a man aged 18-30 years in good health.

This clone was picked up one time. The rearrangement uses TRBV4-1 and TRBJ2-7; 11 nucleotides line up with TRBD2. The CDR3 covers 16 residues. The trim removed 0 bases at V and 4 bases at J, leaving 5 bases unmatched. CDR1 is MGHRA and CDR2 is YSYEKL in the germline V gene. The CDR3 sequence: CASSQEGLAGGYEQYF. Written as DNA, the CDR3 is TGCGCCAGCAGCCAAGAGGGCCTAGCGGGAGGATACGAGCAGTACTTC.

The gene calls are TRBV4-3 and TRBJ1-1; D might be TRBD1 (5 bases). V lost 0 bases to trimming and J lost 1 base, with 9 bases between them. There are 15 residues in the CDR3. The germline V gene has CDR1 LGHNA and CDR2 YSLEER. CDR3 loop: CASSQDRGQNTEAFF. The CDR3 DNA follows: TGCGCCAGCAGCCAAGATAGGGGTCAGAACACTGAAGCTTTCTTT.

The V call is TRBV2, the J call TRBJ2-3, with 7 nucleotides matching TRBD1. This CDR3 region has 15 residues. Germline lookup yields CDR1 SNHLY and CDR2 FYNNEI. Unmatched junction bases numbered 7, after V lost 7 bases and J lost 0 bases. CDR3 sequence reads: CASNEGASSTDTQYF. The CDR3 region has the DNA TGTGCCAGCAACGAGGGGGCTTCTAGCACAGATACGCAGTATTTT.

This chain uses TRBV7-9 with TRBJ2-1, with 13 bases that match TRBD2. Germline CDR1 is SEHNR and CDR2 is FQNEAQ (reference sequence). This CDR3 region has 18 residues. V was pared by 5 bases and J by 0 bases, with 7 bases of the junction left unmatched. The DNA for the CDR3 is TGTGCCAGCAGCCAGGGACTAGCGGGGACAAGCTCCTACAATGAGCAGTTCTTC. Protein sequence: CASSQGLAGTSSYNEQFF.

This chain links TRBV5-8 with TRBJ1-1, with TRBD1 as a possible D gene (6 bases). V was shortened by 4 bases and J by 1 base, with 14 bases between the two germline ends. The CDR3 length is 15 residues. Germline assignment: CDR1 SGHTS and CDR2 YDEGEE. This CDR3 is CASSPDGGANTEAFF. The CDR3 DNA reads TGTGCCAGCAGCCCGGATGGGGGGGCGAACACTGAAGCTTTCTTT.

This clone was seen only once. This chain joins TRBV27 and TRBJ2-1; the D gene could be TRBD1 or TRBD2 (5 bases each). This CDR3 contains 15 residues. The ends were cut back, 2 bases at V and 8 bases at J, with 16 bases in the middle. The germline V gene has CDR1 MNHEY and CDR2 SMNVEV (reference sequence). The CDR3 is CASSLTGPYIDEQFF. CDR3 DNA sequence: TGTGCCAGCAGTTTAACGGGACCGTATATCGATGAGCAGTTCTTC.

On this clone: Germline is not matched at one junction end, which may reflect a read error. This chain links TRBV6-1 with TRBJ2-7; D perhaps matches TRBD1 (5 bases). The CDR3 runs to 16 residues. Germline V gene data show CDR1 as MNHNS and CDR2 as SASEGT. The DNA of the CDR3 is TGTGCCAGCAGCGAAGTCCCGGGTCAGGGCCACTACGAGCAGTACTTC. This sequence encodes CASSEVPGQGHYEQYF.

This clone was seen only once. The chain is built from TRBV7-9 and TRBJ1-6; a possible D gene is TRBD1 (6 bases). The germline gives CDR1 SEHNR, CDR2 FQNEAQ (reference sequence). Deletions cut 5 bases from V and 7 bases from J, with 12 bases between. This CDR3 has 14 residues. The CDR3 DNA reads as TGTGCCAGCAGCGTGGACAGCCACAATTCACCCCTCCACTTT. This gives the protein CASSVDSHNSPLHF.

The V gene is TRBV7-9, the J gene TRBJ1-2; the D is unclear. The CDR3 contains 12 residues. Germline assignment: CDR1 SEHNR and CDR2 FQNEAQ (reference sequence). Trimming shortened V by 7 bases and J by 5 bases, and 11 bases separated the two germline ends. The CDR3 is CASTANTYGYTF. Written as DNA, the CDR3 is TGTGCCAGCACCGCGAATACTTATGGCTACACCTTC.

This clone was detected only once. The chain joins TRBV11-1 to TRBJ1-2; 8 nucleotides line up with TRBD1. The CDR3 is 13 amino acids. Germline CDR1 is SGHAT and CDR2 is FQDESV (reference sequence). V shed 5 bases, J shed 1 base, and the junction held 0 bases outside the gene matches. The CDR3 here is CASSGQGNYGYTF. CDR3 DNA sequence: TGTGCCAGCAGCGGACAGGGTAACTATGGCTACACCTTC.

Details on this clone: The sample carries other DNA sequences with the same CDR3. The genes are TRBV5-1 and TRBJ2-2; D possibly corresponds to TRBD1 (5 bases). Trimming removed 0 bases from V and 2 bases from J, with 8 bases in between. Per the germline V gene, CDR1 is SGHRS and CDR2 is YFSETQ. The CDR3 spans 15 residues. The CDR3 coding sequence is TGCGCCAGCAGCTTGGAGACAGTCAACACCGGGGAGCTGTTTTTT. Protein sequence: CASSLETVNTGELFF.

The chain uses TRBV10-1 and TRBJ2-1, with D maybe TRBD2 (5 bases). CDR1 WNHNN and CDR2 SYGVQD come from the germline V gene (reference sequence). There are 15 residues in the CDR3. The V and J ends lost 0 bases and 3 bases respectively, with 9 bases between them. Written as DNA, the CDR3 is TGCGCCAGCAGTGAGTCCCGGGATAACTACAATGAGCAGTTCTTC. It is translated as CASSESRDNYNEQFF.

The rearrangement joins TRBV7-8 to TRBJ1-1; the D is unclear. The V and J ends lost 4 bases and 7 bases respectively, with 19 bases between them. The CDR3 loop spans 15 amino acids. The germline CDR1 and CDR2 sequences are SGHVS and FQNEAQ. CDR3 sequence: CASSSLLGLTDEAFF. CDR3 bases: TGTGCCAGCAGCTCTTTACTGGGCCTAACTGATGAAGCTTTCTTT.

This clone has only a few counts. This sample includes further DNA sequences coding for the same CDR3. The V and J genes are TRBV28 and TRBJ2-2, with D unresolved. The CDR3 extends over 11 amino acids. V was cut by 3 bases and J by 6 bases, with 2 bases left in between. Germline lookup yields CDR1 MDHEN and CDR2 SYDVKM. CDR3 DNA: TGTGCCAGCAGTTTCGCCGGGGAGCTGTTTTTT. The encoded protein is CASSFAGELFF. The full variable domain, its missing parts supplied by reference TRBV28 and TRBJ2-2, is DVKVTQSSRYLVKRTGEKVFLECVQDMDHENMFWYRQDPGLGLRLIYFSYDVKMKEKGDIPEGYSVSREKKERFSLILESASTNQTSMYLCASSFAGELFFGEGSRLTVL.

The V gene is TRBV9, the J gene TRBJ1-2; TRBD1 is a possible D gene (5 bases). CDR1 and CDR2 (germline): SGDLS, YYNGEE. V was cut by 4 bases and J by 5 bases, with 15 bases left in between. The CDR3 is 14 residues long. Here the CDR3 reads CASSSPGGRYGYTF. As DNA, the CDR3 is TGTGCCAGCAGCTCCCCCGGGGGGAGGTATGGCTACACCTTC.

The rearrangement links TRBV25-1 to TRBJ2-1, with 12 bases identical to TRBD2. Germline CDR1 is MGHDK and CDR2 is SYGVNS. Trimming cost V 4 bases and J 6 bases; bases outside gene matches: 7. The CDR3 spans 16 residues. The DNA for the CDR3 is TGTGCCAGCAGTGTAGGACTAGCGGGATCAGGCAATGAGCAGTTCTTC. This gives the protein CASSVGLAGSGNEQFF.

The chain links TRBV5-4 to TRBJ2-2; D possibly uses TRBD1 or TRBD2 (5 bases each). Per the germline V gene, CDR1 is SGHNT and CDR2 is YYREEE (reference sequence). Trimming left V 4 bases short and J 3 bases short, with 10 bases between. This CDR3 region has 14 residues. DNA of the CDR3: TGTGCCAGCAGCGACAGCGGAGACACCGGGGAGCTGTTTTTT. This sequence encodes CASSDSGDTGELFF. The complete variable domain, with remaining parts taken from reference TRBV5-4 and TRBJ2-2, reads ETGVTQSPTHLIKTRGQQVTLRCSSQSGHNTVSWYQQALGQGPQFIFQYYREEENGRGNFPPRFSGLQFPNYSSELNVNALELDDSALYLCASSDSGDTGELFFGEGSRLTVL.

The CDR3 bases are TGCGCCAGCAGCTTGCACGGGGAGTTCAATGAGCAGTTCTTC. As protein: CASSLHGEFNEQFF. The chain recombines TRBV5-1 with TRBJ2-1, with D perhaps TRBD2 (5 bases). The V end lost 1 base, the J end lost 6 bases, and 11 bases lay between the germline ends. CDR1 is SGHRS and CDR2 is YFSETQ in the germline V gene. CDR3 length: 14 residues.